The table lists the clone carrying this T cell receptor (beta chain) with a few counts. Its target is not known. Sequencing used immunoSEQ multiplex PCR; TCRdb keeps in-frame clones, though not all of them. Of 6,700 or so clones in the sample, roughly 91% were seen once. In germline, CDR1 is SNHLY, CDR2 FYNNEI. The length of the CDR3 is 13 residues. V lost 3 bases and J 6 bases, leaving 10 bases between the germline ends. This entry is derived from a study of T cells and Merkel cell carcinoma outcomes. Study conclusions and caveats: Merkel cell carcinoma outcomes were reportedly predicted by repertoire and T-cell density.

Sequencing was done on a sample of tumor tissue from Merkel cell carcinoma. The chain carries TRBV2 and TRBJ2-3; TRBD1 might be the D (6 bases). This TCR was recovered from a human donor with Merkel cell carcinoma. The CDR3 nucleotides read TGTGCCAGCAGTGAGAACAGGGAGGATACGCAGTATTTT. Translating gives CASSENREDTQYF.